This T cell receptor (beta chain) was documented in a study of PD-L1 blockade in urothelial cancer. TCRdb's copy holds only in-frame clones and misses some; the assay was immunoSEQ multiplex PCR. The sample includes 90,000 or so clones, almost 90% of them seen just once. This sample's time point: pretreatment peripheral blood. This specimen was PBMCs, taken around atezolizumab (anti-PD-L1) treatment. This receptor was obtained from a man in his sixties with urothelial cancer.

Here the CDR3 DNA reads TGTGCCAGCAGCGTAGGGGCAGCAGACCTCACTGAAGCTTTCTTT. Amino acids: CASSVGAADLTEAFF. The chain joins TRBV9 to TRBJ1-1, with no clear D. V was pared by 0 bases and J by 4 bases, with 13 bases between. Germline V gives CDR1 SGDLS, CDR2 YYNGEE. The CDR3 is 15 amino acids.